Detailed here is one T cell receptor beta chain. The antigen is unknown. CDR1 is SGHRS, CDR2 YFSETQ, per germline. The ends lost 4 bases at V and 1 base at J; junction bases unmatched: 13. CDR3 length: 17 amino acids. The data belong to a study of cytomegalovirus exposure and HLA in healthy donors. Study-wide context: From HLA-typed donors, an early data release held 70 million to 100 million unique TCRs. Overall study results and limits: The only immune exposure information that was available was CMV serostatus. Versus the approximately 670-donor mean, an Asian-associated ancestry cluster reportedly showed fewer N-insertions in a later analysis.

The study ran its PCR with 60 Vbeta and 13 Jbeta primers. Sequencing was performed with immunoSEQ multiplex PCR; in TCRdb, only in-frame clones are kept and a portion is missing. The table has under 150,000 clones, 75% to 85% seen once. The sample taken for sequencing was PBMCs. The source of this sequence is a woman between 40 and 50 years old in good health and CMV-seropositive. The chain is built from TRBV5-1 and TRBJ1-1, with 7 bases identical to TRBD1. Here the CDR3 reads CASSPRVRQGQNTEAFF. DNA of the CDR3: TGCGCCAGCAGCCCCCGAGTTAGACAGGGCCAGAACACTGAAGCTTTCTTT.